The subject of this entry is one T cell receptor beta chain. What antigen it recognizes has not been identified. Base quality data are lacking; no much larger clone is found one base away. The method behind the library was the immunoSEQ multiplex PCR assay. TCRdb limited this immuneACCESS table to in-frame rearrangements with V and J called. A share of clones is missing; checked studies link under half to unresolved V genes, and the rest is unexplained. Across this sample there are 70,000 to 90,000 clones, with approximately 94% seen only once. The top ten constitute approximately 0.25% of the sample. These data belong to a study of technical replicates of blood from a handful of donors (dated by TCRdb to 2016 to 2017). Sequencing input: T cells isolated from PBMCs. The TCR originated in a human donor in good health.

For the CDR3, the sequence is CASTGQGSQETQYF. The DNA sequence is TGCGCCAGCACCGGACAGGGGTCCCAAGAGACCCAGTACTTC. Recombination joined TRBV5-1 with TRBJ2-5, and 9 bases in between align with TRBD1. The junction shows trimming of 6 bases on V and 1 base on J, and the gene matches do not reach 4 bases of it. From the cysteine through the phenylalanine, the CDR3 covers 14 amino acids. Only the CDR3 DNA stays, 42 bases, in frame from base 1. From the germline V gene, CDR1 is SGHRS and CDR2 is YFSETQ.